This T cell receptor beta chain was found in a study of T cell changes during pregnancy in multiple sclerosis. The V gene's germline CDR1 is MNHNS and CDR2 SASEGT. The V gene lost 7 bases and the J gene lost 0 bases, with 10 bases spanning the gap. This CDR3 has 14 amino acids. Data came from immunoSEQ multiplex PCR; TCRdb stores just in-frame clones and leaves some out. The table records about 40,000 clones, around 90% of them present only once. V is TRBV6-1 and J is TRBJ1-3; D remains ambiguous. This TCR derives from a female donor with multiple sclerosis, enrolled in a pregnancy study. Sequenced here: CD8+ T cells from peripheral blood mononuclear cells, sampled in the first trimester of pregnancy. CDR3 in amino acids: CASTPGYSGNTIYF. In nucleotides, the CDR3 is TGTGCCAGCACCCCGGGATACTCTGGAAACACCATATATTTT.